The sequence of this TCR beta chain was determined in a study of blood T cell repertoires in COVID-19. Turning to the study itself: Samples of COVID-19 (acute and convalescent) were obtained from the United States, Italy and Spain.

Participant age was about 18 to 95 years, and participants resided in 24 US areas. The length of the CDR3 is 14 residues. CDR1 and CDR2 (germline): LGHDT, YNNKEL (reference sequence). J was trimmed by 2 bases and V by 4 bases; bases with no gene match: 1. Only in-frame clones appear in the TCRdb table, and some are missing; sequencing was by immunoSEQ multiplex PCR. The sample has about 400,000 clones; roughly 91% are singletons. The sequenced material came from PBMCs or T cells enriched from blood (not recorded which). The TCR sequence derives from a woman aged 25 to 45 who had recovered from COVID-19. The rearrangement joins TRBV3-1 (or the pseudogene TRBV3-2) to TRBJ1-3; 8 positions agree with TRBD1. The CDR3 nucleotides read TGTGCCAGCAGCCTGACAGGGGCTGGAAACACCATATATTTT. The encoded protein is CASSLTGAGNTIYF.